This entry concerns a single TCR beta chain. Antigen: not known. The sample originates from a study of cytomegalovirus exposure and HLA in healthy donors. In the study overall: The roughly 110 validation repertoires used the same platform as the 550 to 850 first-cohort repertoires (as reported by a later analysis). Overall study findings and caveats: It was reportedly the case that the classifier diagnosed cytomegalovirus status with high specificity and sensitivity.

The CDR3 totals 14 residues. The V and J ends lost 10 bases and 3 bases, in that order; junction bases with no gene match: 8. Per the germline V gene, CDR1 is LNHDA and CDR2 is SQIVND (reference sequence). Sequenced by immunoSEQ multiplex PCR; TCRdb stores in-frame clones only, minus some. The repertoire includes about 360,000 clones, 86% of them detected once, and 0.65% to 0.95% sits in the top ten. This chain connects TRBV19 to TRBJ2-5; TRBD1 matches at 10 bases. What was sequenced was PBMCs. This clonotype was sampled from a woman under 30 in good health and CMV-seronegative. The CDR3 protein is CATSGQGIKETQYF. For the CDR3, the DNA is TGTGCCACCTCGGGACAGGGGATAAAAGAGACCCAGTACTTC.